The source of this T cell receptor (beta chain) is a study of glioma-infiltrating T cells after dendritic cell vaccination. Remarks on this clone: The same CDR3 is also encoded by other DNA sequences in this sample.

The time point: after dendritic cell vaccination, including at tumor progression/relapse. All glioblastoma patients lacked an isocitrate dehydrogenase mutation. The primer mix had 60 V beta and 13 J beta primers. Profiling relied on immunoSEQ multiplex PCR, and the TCRdb table lists in-frame clones only, not all of them. The sample contains 70,000 to 100,000 clones, around 86% of which appear only once. The CDR3 runs 15 residues. Trimming removed 5 bases from V and 3 bases from J, with 13 bases in between. Germline V gives CDR1 LNHDA, CDR2 SQIVND (reference sequence). The chain couples TRBV19 to TRBJ1-4, with D possibly matching TRBD1 (5 bases). This receptor was obtained from a human donor with glioblastoma. The starting material was blood, obtained after dendritic cell vaccination. The CDR3 nucleotides read TGTGCCAGTAGTGTAAGAGACAGCGCTAATGAAAAACTGTTTTTT. This codes for CASSVRDSANEKLFF.